This TCR beta chain was documented in a study of T cell repertoires in cytomegalovirus infection. TCRdb re-called the reads through MiXCR, storing one row per CDR3 protein. There are around 750,000 distinct CDR3 sequences in the sample; approximately 30% occur only once, and around 12% lies in the top ten. As for this clonotype: No antigen is known for it.

Germline-derived CDR1 and CDR2 are SGHAT and FQNNGV. This CDR3 is built from 14 residues. V lost 7 bases and J lost 5; bases outside the gene matches: 9. This specimen consisted of cultured CD8+ T cells from PBMCs, obtained from culture after CMV antigen stimulation. This TCR came from a human donor in good health (CMV status not recorded). Some clones in this sample may be carry-over from other donors' samples. The chain is built from TRBV11-2 and TRBJ2-7, with 9 bases aligning to TRBD1. The CDR3 loop is CASNPSGQGNEQYF. Here the CDR3 DNA reads TGTGCCAGCAACCCGTCGGGACAGGGAAACGAGCAGTACTTC.